A selection of T cell receptor beta chains follows, all from one sample in a study of blood T cell repertoires in COVID-19. Only in-frame clones appear in the TCRdb table, and some are missing; sequencing was by immunoSEQ multiplex PCR. The sample lists roughly 310,000 clones, approximately 87% seen once, with under 3.5% in the top ten. Material for sequencing was peripheral blood. All receptors derive from a woman in her 30s with COVID-19, enrolled during active disease. The CDR3 runs from the conserved cysteine through the conserved F or W. D genes are given only for firm matches. Rows give clone size only sometimes, using once, few, many, or a class for an expanded clone.

j_call d_call v_call clone_size cdr3_nt cdr3_aa
TRBJ1-2 - TRBV7-9 - TGTGCCAGCAGCTTAGCGGACTACTACACCTTC CASSLADYYTF
TRBJ1-4 - TRBV6-5 - TGTGCCAGCCGACGGGGGGTTCCTAATGAAAAACTGTTTTTT CASRRGVPNEKLFF
TRBJ2-1 TRBD1 TRBV11-3 - TGTGCCAGCAGCCCCCGGGGACAGGGCGGAAATGAGCAGTTCTTC CASSPRGQGGNEQFF
TRBJ1-5 TRBD1 TRBV19 once TGTGCCAGTAGTATACGGACAGGAGAACAGCCCCAGCATTTT CASSIRTGEQPQHF
TRBJ2-1 TRBD2 TRBV30 - TGTGCCTGGAGTCAAGGGCTAGCGGGAGTACGCGATGAGCAGTTCTTC CAWSQGLAGVRDEQFF
TRBJ2-7 - TRBV29-1 few TGCAGCGTTGAGGAGGGCTACGAGCAGTACTTC CSVEEGYEQYF
TRBJ1-3 - TRBV19 - TGTGCCAGTAGTATGGAGGCGACCTCTGGAAACACCATATATTTT CASSMEATSGNTIYF
TRBJ1-5 TRBD1 TRBV6-1 once TGTGCCAGCAGTGAAGCGCTGGGACAGGGGTCGCCCGGGCCCCAGCATTTT CASSEALGQGSPGPQHF
TRBJ2-7 - TRBV5-1 once TGCGCCAGCAGCTTGGGGGGAGGGGGGAGCTACGAGCAGTACTTC CASSLGGGGSYEQYF
TRBJ2-6 - TRBV5-1 - TGCGCCAGCAGCTGGGGGGACGGCACTGGGGCCAACGTCCTGACTTTC CASSWGDGTGANVLTF
TRBJ2-7 TRBD2 TRBV10-1 - TGCGCCAGCAGTGAGGAGCGGGAGACCCCCTACGAGCAGTACTTC CASSEERETPYEQYF
TRBJ2-3 TRBD2 TRBV7-9 - TGTGCCAGCAGCTTGGATCCGGGACTAGCAGATACGCAGTATTTT CASSLDPGLADTQYF
TRBJ2-7 - TRBV24-1 once TGTGCCACCAGCAAGGACAGCCCCTACGAGCAGTACTTC CATSKDSPYEQYF
TRBJ1-1 - TRBV30 - TGTGCCTGGAGTGATATCGTCATGGTCCTTAGGGGGAACACTGAAGCTTTCTTT CAWSDIVMVLRGNTEAFF
TRBJ1-5 - TRBV7-9 - TGTGCCAGCAGCTTAGACGGGACAAGCAATCAGCCCCAGCATTTT CASSLDGTSNQPQHF
TRBJ1-4 - TRBV2 - TGTGCCAGCAGTCGGGGGAGGAGTGAAAAACTGTTTTTT CASSRGRSEKLFF
TRBJ1-1 TRBD1 TRBV4-1 - TGCGCCAGCAGCTCACGGACAGGGTATGACACTGAAGCTTTCTTT CASSSRTGYDTEAFF
TRBJ1-2 - TRBV3-1/TRBV3-2 - TGTGCCAGCAGTCCTACGCCCCAGGGGCTCGCCTATGGCTACACCTTC CASSPTPQGLAYGYTF
TRBJ1-2 - TRBV7-9 - TGTGCCAGCAGTTTTCTCACAGCAGGGGACTATGGCTACACCTTC CASSFLTAGDYGYTF
TRBJ1-6 TRBD1 TRBV6-4 - TGTGCCAGCAGTGTGGACAGGGGCAATTCACCCCTCCACTTT CASSVDRGNSPLHF
TRBJ1-4 TRBD1 TRBV5-8 - TGTGCCAGCAGCTTCGGGACAGGGGCAACTAATGAAAAACTGTTTTTT CASSFGTGATNEKLFF
TRBJ2-7 TRBD1 TRBV6-5 - TGTGCCAGCAGGGCTCCGGGACAGGGGGCCTACGAGCAGTACTTC CASRAPGQGAYEQYF
TRBJ2-1 TRBD2 TRBV19 - TGTGCCAGTAGTATAATACTAGCGGGAGATGAGCAGTTCTTC CASSIILAGDEQFF
TRBJ1-3 - TRBV28 - TGTGCCAGCAGTCCCCCCAGGGCCAGCTCTGGAAACACCATATATTTT CASSPPRASSGNTIYF
TRBJ1-2 - TRBV27 - TGTGCCAGCAGTTTTAGTCAGCAGGGGTATGGCTACACCTTC CASSFSQQGYGYTF
TRBJ1-2 TRBD1 TRBV28 - TGTGCCAGCAGTCTATACGGACAGGGATATGGCTACACCTTC CASSLYGQGYGYTF
TRBJ1-2 - TRBV28 - TGTGCCAGCAGTTTACAGGGAAACTATGGCTACACCTTC CASSLQGNYGYTF
TRBJ2-5 TRBD1 TRBV13 - TGTGCCAGCAGCAGGACAGGGGGCGCGGAGACCCAGTACTTC CASSRTGGAETQYF
TRBJ2-7 TRBD2 TRBV11-3 - TGTGCCAGCAGCTTGACTAGCGGGAGTTCCCCCTACGAGCAGTACTTC CASSLTSGSSPYEQYF
TRBJ2-1 - TRBV6-4 - TGTGCCACCCGGGACACCCGGTTCTCCTACAATGAGCAGTTCTTC CATRDTRFSYNEQFF
TRBJ1-1 TRBD1 TRBV7-6 - TGTGCCAGCAGCTCCCAGGGGGTGTTGAACACTGAAGCTTTCTTT CASSSQGVLNTEAFF
TRBJ1-4 - TRBV19 - TGTGCCAGTAGGGACAGCCGTTCAACTAATGAAAAACTGTTTTTT CASRDSRSTNEKLFF
TRBJ2-7 TRBD1 TRBV18 - TGTGCCAGCTCAGAGGGACAGTTCTACGAGCAGTACTTC CASSEGQFYEQYF
TRBJ1-6 TRBD1 TRBV30 - TGTGCCTGGACCACGACAGGGATTGGGGGAAATTCACCCCTCCACTTT CAWTTTGIGGNSPLHF
TRBJ1-2 - TRBV29-1 - TGCAGCGTTGAATCGGGGAACTATGGCTACACCTTC CSVESGNYGYTF